A single sample gave rise to the 8 T cell receptor beta chains below, sequenced in a study of T-cell reconstitution after alpha-beta-depleted transplantation in children (TCRdb year 2016). Library preparation employed PCR. The data were produced on an Illumina HiSeq 2500. To normalize quantification of the TCRbeta repertoire, the TCR libraries were built with molecular barcoding that relied on unique molecular identifiers. The public reads were reanalyzed by TCRdb: fastp trimming at Q25, MiXCR alignment, in-frame beta chains only. Here each entry gathers all rows of one CDR3 protein and keeps the most common genes and DNA. The sample profile shows almost 500,000 distinct CDR3 sequences; approximately 13% of them were found once. About 6% of the sample comes from the top ten. The sample was PBMCs from the stem cell graft donor, taken from the stem cell graft. The receptor set was obtained from a human donor who donated a stem cell graft to a child with combined immunodeficiency.

The rearrangement joins TRBV3-1 to TRBJ2-5, with a possible D match to TRBD2 (5 bases). V lost 2 bases to trimming and J lost 0 bases, with 10 bases between them. The germline V gene has CDR1 LGHDT and CDR2 YNNKEL (reference sequence). The CDR3 contains 15 residues. CDR3 sequence: CASSQSDLHQETQYF. The CDR3 DNA reads as TGTGCCAGCAGCCAATCGGACTTACACCAAGAGACCCAGTACTTC.

This clonotype turned up a few times. The V and J genes are TRBV30 and TRBJ2-3, with 15 bases lining up with TRBD2. The CDR3 covers 14 residues. Germline CDR1 and CDR2: GTSNPN and SVGIG (reference sequence). With 7 bases clipped from V and 6 bases from J, the junction kept 5 bases outside the gene matches. The CDR3 DNA is TGTGCCTCGGGACTAGCGGGAGGTTTCGATACGCAGTATTTT. Its protein product is CASGLAGGFDTQYF.

This clonotype was seen ten or more times. The chain joins TRBV6-5 to TRBJ1-5, with D possibly TRBD1 on 5 matching bases. The CDR3 sequence is 14 residues long. With 7 bases removed from V and 2 bases from J, the gap between germline ends came to 12 bases. The V gene's germline CDR1 is MNHEY and CDR2 SVGAGI. Here the CDR3 DNA reads TGTGCCAGCACCTATGGGGCGGGCAATCAGCCCCAGCATTTT. As protein: CASTYGAGNQPQHF.

In this sample, this clonotype turned up a few times. V is TRBV7-9 and J is TRBJ1-1, with D possibly matching TRBD1 (5 bases). CDR3 length: 17 amino acids. Trimming removed 4 bases from V and 1 base from J, with 19 bases in between. Germline lookup yields CDR1 SEHNR and CDR2 FQNEAQ (reference sequence). In DNA, the CDR3 is TGTGCCAGCAGCTCCCTTGGCCGGGGAAGGGGGAACACTGAAGCTTTCTTT. Its translation is CASSSLGRGRGNTEAFF.

This clonotype was counted at least ten times. The chain uses TRBV5-1 and TRBJ2-7; D is unresolved. Germline CDR1 and CDR2: SGHRS and YFSETQ. The length of the CDR3 is 14 residues. V was pared by 0 bases and J by 6 bases, with 13 bases between. This CDR3 is CASSLEGNLREQYF. In nucleotides, the CDR3 is TGCGCCAGCAGCTTGGAGGGTAACCTCCGCGAGCAGTACTTC.

This clonotype occurred once. The chain combines TRBV20-1 with TRBJ2-7; D is perhaps TRBD1 (5 bases). The CDR3 runs 15 residues. In germline, CDR1 is DFQATT, CDR2 SNEGSKA (reference sequence). Trimming removed 1 base at V and 5 bases at J, with 18 bases between. DNA for the CDR3: TGCAGTGCTAGAGGATCCTGGTCAGGGATAAACGAGCAGTACTTC. Protein: CSARGSWSGINEQYF.

This clonotype was seen at least ten times. The chain employs TRBV10-3 and TRBJ1-1, with D perhaps matching TRBD1 (5 bases). The CDR3 length is 17 residues. Looked up from germline, CDR1 is ENHRY and CDR2 is SYGVKD. Trimming stripped 0 bases from V and 0 bases from J, with 14 bases between. The chain's CDR3 is CAISESRRGSVNTEAFF. The CDR3 coding sequence is TGTGCCATCAGTGAGTCGAGGAGGGGAAGTGTGAACACTGAAGCTTTCTTT.

This clonotype was picked up many times. The gene calls are TRBV29-1 and TRBJ2-1, with 7 nucleotides matching TRBD1. J lost 8 bases, V lost 0 bases, and 13 bases had no gene match. Germline values: CDR1 SQVTM, CDR2 ANQGSEA. The CDR3 covers 16 residues. The DNA for the CDR3 is TGCAGCGTTGAAGACTCCGGGACAGAGACGGTCTATGAGCAGTTCTTC. Its translation: CSVEDSGTETVYEQFF.